This T cell receptor beta chain stems from a study of cytomegalovirus exposure and HLA in healthy donors. The donors (healthy individuals) were bone marrow donors. Notes on the study in general: Researchers reported in a later analysis that a missense DCLRE1C variant was tied to TCR beta V- and J-gene trimming. The authors enumerated 150 to 200 TCR beta chains as linked to cytomegalovirus.

This clone has a single count. Its antigen is undetermined. The PCR ran on 60 Vbeta and 13 Jbeta primers. Original processing notes: Per a later analysis, the number of unique TCR beta chains was about 78 million, of which 10 million to 11 million were shared. Sequenced by immunoSEQ multiplex PCR; TCRdb stores in-frame clones only, minus some. That table is the source of V, J and clone size, and D and trimming were worked out from the DNA. The sample includes 150,000 to 200,000 clones, around 83% of them seen just once. The sequenced sample was PBMCs. The origin of this receptor is a man between 45 and 60 years old in good health and CMV-seropositive.

CDR3 sequence reads: CASSWSDTEAFF. The CDR3 bases are TGTGCCAGCAGCTGGAGTGACACTGAAGCTTTCTTT. The chain is built from TRBV11-2 and TRBJ1-1; no clear D. The CDR3 loop spans 12 amino acids. CDR1 is SGHAT, CDR2 FQNNGV, per germline. The V end lost 4 bases, the J end lost 3 bases, and 6 bases lay between the germline ends.